The present entry profiles one TCR beta chain with its context. Germline V gene lookup returns CDR1 MRHNA and CDR2 SNTAGT. This CDR3 has 14 residues. J was trimmed by 5 bases and V by 5 bases; bases with no gene match: 3. The data derive from a study of control samples from healthy donors and cancer patients. The protocol was immunoSEQ multiplex PCR, while the TCRdb copy is restricted to in-frame clones and leaves out a portion. The sample records some 90,000 clones, approximately 86% being singletons. The sequencing input was blood. The sequence was collected from a woman aged 45-60 years in good health. This chain uses TRBV6-4 with TRBJ2-2, with 9 positions matching TRBD2. The CDR3 bases are TGTGCCAGCAGTCGAGCGGGGGGAACCGGGGAGCTGTTTTTT. It is translated as CASSRAGGTGELFF.